The sequence of this T cell receptor beta chain was determined in a study of tumor-infiltrating lymphocytes in localized non-small cell lung cancer. The wider study: The cohort mixed smokers and never-smokers, several histologies, and some post-neoadjuvant-chemotherapy samples. Broader study findings: Each assay used a separate piece of the same tissue.

Remarks on this clone: Its antigen is undetermined.

CDR1 is SGHRS and CDR2 is YFSETQ in the germline V gene. The CDR3 sequence is 17 residues long. The V and J ends lost 0 bases and 8 bases respectively, with 20 bases between them. Sequencing was performed with immunoSEQ multiplex PCR; in TCRdb, only in-frame clones are kept and a portion is missing. The sample consists of about 12,000 clones, around 80% of them appearing once. The genes are TRBV5-1 and TRBJ1-4, with a possible D match to TRBD1 (6 bases). The source of this sequence is a human donor with non-small cell lung cancer. The sequencing sample was made of lung tumor tissue. The CDR3 spells CASSLGAGANSGEKLFF. The CDR3 DNA is TGCGCCAGCAGCTTGGGGGCAGGGGCGAACTCTGGGGAAAAACTGTTTTTT.